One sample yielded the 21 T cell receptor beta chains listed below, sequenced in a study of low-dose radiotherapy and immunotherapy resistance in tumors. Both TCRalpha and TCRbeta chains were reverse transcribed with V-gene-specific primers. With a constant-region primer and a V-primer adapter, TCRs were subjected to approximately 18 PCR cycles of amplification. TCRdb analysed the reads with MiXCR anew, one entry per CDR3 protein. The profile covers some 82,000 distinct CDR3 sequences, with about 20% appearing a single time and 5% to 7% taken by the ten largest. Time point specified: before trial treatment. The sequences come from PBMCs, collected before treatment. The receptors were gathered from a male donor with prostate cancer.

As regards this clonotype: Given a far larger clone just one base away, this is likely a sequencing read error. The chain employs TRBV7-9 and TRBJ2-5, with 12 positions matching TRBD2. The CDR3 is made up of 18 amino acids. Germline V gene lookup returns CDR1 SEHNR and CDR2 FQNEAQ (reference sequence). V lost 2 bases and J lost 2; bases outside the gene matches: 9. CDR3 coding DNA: TGTGCCAGCAGCTTATTACGTCGACTAGCGGGAGTACAAGAGACCCAGTACTTC. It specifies CASSLLRRLAGVQETQYF.

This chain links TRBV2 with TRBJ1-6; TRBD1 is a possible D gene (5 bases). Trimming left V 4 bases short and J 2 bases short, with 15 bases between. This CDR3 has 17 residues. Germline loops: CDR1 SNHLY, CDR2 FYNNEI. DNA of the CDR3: TGTGCCAGCAGTGGCACCATACAGGTCACCTATAATTCACCCCTCCACTTT. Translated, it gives CASSGTIQVTYNSPLHF.

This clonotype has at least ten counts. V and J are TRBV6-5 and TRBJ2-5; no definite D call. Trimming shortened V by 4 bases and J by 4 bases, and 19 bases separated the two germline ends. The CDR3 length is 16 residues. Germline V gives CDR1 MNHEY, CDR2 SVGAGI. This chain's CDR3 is CASSSPRADSLETQYF. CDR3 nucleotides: TGTGCCAGCAGTTCCCCCCGGGCAGACTCCTTAGAGACCCAGTACTTC.

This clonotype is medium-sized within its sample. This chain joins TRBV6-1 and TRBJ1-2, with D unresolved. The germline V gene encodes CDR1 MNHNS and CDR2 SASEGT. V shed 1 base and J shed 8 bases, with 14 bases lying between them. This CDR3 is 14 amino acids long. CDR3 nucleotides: TGTGCCAGCAGTGAAGACGCCGCCGGTAGGGGCTACACCTTC. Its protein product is CASSEDAAGRGYTF.

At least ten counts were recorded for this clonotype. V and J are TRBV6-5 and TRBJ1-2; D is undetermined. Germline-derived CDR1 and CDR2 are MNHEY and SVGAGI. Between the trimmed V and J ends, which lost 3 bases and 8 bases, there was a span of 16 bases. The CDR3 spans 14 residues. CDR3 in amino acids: CASSYGVGGEGYTF. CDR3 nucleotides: TGTGCCAGCAGTTATGGAGTGGGCGGCGAAGGCTACACCTTC.

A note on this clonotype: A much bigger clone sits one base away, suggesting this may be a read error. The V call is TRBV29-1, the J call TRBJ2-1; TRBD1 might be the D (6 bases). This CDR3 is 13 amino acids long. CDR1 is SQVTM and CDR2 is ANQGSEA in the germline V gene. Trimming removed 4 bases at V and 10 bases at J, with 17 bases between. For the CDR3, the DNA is TGCAGCGTTGTCCAGGGGAGCTCCTACGAGCAGTTCTTC. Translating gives CSVVQGSSYEQFF.

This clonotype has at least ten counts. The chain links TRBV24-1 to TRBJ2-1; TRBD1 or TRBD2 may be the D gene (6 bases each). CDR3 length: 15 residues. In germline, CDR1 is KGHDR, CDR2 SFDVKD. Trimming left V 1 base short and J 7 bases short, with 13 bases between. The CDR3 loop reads CATSDLTGAGNEQFF. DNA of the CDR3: TGTGCCACCAGTGATTTAACGGGGGCTGGGAATGAGCAGTTCTTC.

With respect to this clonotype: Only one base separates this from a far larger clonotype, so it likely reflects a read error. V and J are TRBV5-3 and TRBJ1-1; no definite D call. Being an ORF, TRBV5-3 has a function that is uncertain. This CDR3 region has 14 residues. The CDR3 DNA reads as TGTGCCAGCAGCTTGCTTTGGAGAAACACTGAAGCTTTCTTT. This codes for CASSLLWRNTEAFF.

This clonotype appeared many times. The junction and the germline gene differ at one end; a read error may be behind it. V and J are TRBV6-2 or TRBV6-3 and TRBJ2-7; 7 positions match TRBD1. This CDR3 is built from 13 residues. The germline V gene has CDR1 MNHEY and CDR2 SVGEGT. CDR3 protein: CASSYTRTGRWDF. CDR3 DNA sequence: TGTGCCAGCAGTTACACGCGGACAGGCCGTTGGGACTTC.

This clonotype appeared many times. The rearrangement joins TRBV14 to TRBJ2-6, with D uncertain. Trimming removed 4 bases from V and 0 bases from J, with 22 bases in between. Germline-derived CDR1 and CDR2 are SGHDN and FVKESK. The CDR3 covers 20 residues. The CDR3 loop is CASSRVGYGDVRSGANVLTF. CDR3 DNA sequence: TGTGCCAGCAGCCGGGTCGGTTACGGAGACGTACGCTCTGGGGCCAACGTCCTGACTTTC.

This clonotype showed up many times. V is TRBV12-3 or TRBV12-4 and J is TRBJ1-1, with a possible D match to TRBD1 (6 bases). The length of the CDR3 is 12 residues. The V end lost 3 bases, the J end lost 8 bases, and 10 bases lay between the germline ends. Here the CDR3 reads CASSLGTGEAFF. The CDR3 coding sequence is TGTGCCAGCAGTTTGGGTACAGGGGAAGCTTTCTTT.

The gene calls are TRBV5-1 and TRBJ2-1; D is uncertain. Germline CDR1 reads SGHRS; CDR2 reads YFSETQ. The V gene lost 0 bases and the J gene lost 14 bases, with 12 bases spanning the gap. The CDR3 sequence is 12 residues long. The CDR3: CASSLDDGKEFF. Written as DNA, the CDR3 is TGCGCCAGCAGCTTGGATGATGGCAAGGAGTTCTTC.

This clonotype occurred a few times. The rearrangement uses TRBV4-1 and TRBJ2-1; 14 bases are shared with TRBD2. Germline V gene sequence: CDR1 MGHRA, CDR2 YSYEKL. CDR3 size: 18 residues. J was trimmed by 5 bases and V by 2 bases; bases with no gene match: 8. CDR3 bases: TGCGCCAGCAGCCAAAAGACTAGCGGGGGGGCTCTCGACAATGAGCAGTTCTTC. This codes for CASSQKTSGGALDNEQFF.

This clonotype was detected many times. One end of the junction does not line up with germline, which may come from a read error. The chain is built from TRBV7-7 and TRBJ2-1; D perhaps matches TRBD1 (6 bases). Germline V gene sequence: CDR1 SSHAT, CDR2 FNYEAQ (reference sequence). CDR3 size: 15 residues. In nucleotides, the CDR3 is TGTGCTAGCAGCTTAGATGGACAGTCCTACAATGAGCAGTTCTTC. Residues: CASSLDGQSYNEQFF.

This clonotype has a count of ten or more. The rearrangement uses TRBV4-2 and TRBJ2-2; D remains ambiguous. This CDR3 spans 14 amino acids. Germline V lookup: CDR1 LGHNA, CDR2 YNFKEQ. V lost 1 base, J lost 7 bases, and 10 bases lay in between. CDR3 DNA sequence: TGTGCCAGCAGCCAAGGACTCTGGGGCGGGGAGCTGTTTTTT. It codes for CASSQGLWGGELFF.

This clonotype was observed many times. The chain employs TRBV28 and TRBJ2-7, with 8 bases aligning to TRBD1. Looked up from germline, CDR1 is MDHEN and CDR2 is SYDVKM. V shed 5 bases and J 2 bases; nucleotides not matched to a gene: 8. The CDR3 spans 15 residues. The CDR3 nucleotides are TGTGCCAGCAGTCCTACCGGGACAGGAACCTACGAGCAGTACTTC. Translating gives CASSPTGTGTYEQYF.

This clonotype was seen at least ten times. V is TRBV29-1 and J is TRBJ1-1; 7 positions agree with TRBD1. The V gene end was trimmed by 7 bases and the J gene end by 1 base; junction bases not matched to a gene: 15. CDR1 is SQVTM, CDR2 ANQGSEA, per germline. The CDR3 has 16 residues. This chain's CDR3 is CSASADRLGGNTEAFF. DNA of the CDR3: TGCAGCGCGAGCGCGGACAGGTTGGGGGGGAACACTGAAGCTTTCTTT.

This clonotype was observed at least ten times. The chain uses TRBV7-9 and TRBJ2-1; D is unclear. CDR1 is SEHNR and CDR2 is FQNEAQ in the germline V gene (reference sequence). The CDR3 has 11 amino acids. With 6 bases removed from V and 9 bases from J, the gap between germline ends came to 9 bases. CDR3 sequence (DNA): TGTGCCAGCAGAAGTGGCTCTGAGCAGTTCTTC. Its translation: CASRSGSEQFF.

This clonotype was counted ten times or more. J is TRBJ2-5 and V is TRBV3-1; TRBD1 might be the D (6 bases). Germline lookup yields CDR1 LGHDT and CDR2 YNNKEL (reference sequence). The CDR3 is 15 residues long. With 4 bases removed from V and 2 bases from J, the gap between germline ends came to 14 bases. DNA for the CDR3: TGTGCCAGCAGCCTAAGGAGACAGGCACAAGAGACCCAGTACTTC. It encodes CASSLRRQAQETQYF.

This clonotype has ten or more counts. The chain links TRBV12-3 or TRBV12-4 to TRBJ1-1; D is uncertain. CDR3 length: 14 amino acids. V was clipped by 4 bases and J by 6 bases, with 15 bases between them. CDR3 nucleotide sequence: TGTGCCAGCAGTTACACGTTCCGTGGGGCTGAAGCTTTCTTT. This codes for CASSYTFRGAEAFF.

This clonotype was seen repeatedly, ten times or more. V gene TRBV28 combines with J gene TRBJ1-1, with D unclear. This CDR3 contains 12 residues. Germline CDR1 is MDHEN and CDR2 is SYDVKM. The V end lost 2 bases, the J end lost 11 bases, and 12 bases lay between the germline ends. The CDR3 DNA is TGTGCCAGCAGTTTAGTGGGGAGAGCGGCTTTCTTT. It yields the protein CASSLVGRAAFF. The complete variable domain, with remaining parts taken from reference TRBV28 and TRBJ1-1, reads DVKVTQSSRYLVKRTGEKVFLECVQDMDHENMFWYRQDPGLGLRLIYFSYDVKMKEKGDIPEGYSVSREKKERFSLILESASTNQTSMYLCASSLVGRAAFFGQGTRLTVV.